Listed here are 5 T cell receptor beta chains from one sample, sequenced in a study of blood T cell repertoires in COVID-19. The data were produced by immunoSEQ multiplex PCR, yet TCRdb's version contains in-frame clones alone and is incomplete. In the table there are some 350,000 clones, 87% of which are singletons. The sample comprised peripheral blood. These receptors originate from a woman in her forties or fifties with COVID-19, enrolled during active disease.

This chain links TRBV27 with TRBJ1-1, with 9 bases that match TRBD1. Germline V lookup: CDR1 MNHEY, CDR2 SMNVEV (reference sequence). The CDR3 runs to 15 residues. Trimming cost V 4 bases and J 3 bases; bases outside gene matches: 6. CDR3 in amino acids: CASSYAGQGDTEAFF. In DNA form, the CDR3 reads TGTGCCAGCAGTTACGCGGGACAGGGAGACACTGAAGCTTTCTTT.

This clone was observed once. The DNA of the CDR3 is TGCAGCGTGACGACTAGCGGGCACCAAGAGACCCAGTACTTC. It codes for CSVTTSGHQETQYF. V gene TRBV29-1 combines with J gene TRBJ2-5; 10 bases are shared with TRBD2. V shed 6 bases, J shed 0 bases, and the junction held 4 bases outside the gene matches. The CDR3 covers 14 residues. Germline CDR1 is SQVTM and CDR2 is ANQGSEA.

The rearrangement links TRBV6-6 to TRBJ2-1; 10 nucleotides align to TRBD2. CDR1 and CDR2 (germline): MNHNY, SVGAGI (reference sequence). This CDR3 spans 17 amino acids. The V gene end was trimmed by 5 bases and the J gene end by 7 bases; junction bases not matched to a gene: 14. This chain's CDR3 is CASSPGDLAGVMNEQFF. DNA of the CDR3: TGTGCCAGCAGTCCGGGTGATCTAGCGGGAGTTATGAATGAGCAGTTCTTC.

This chain links TRBV21-1 with TRBJ2-7; the table's D call, TRBD2, was not checked against the DNA. TRBV21-1 is recorded as a pseudogene. This CDR3 spans 15 amino acids. CDR3: CASSKRREPRYEQYF. The CDR3 DNA is TGTGCCAGCAGCAAACGAAGAGAGCCCCGCTACGAGCAGTACTTC.

This rearrangement joins TRBV5-1 to TRBJ1-3; 7 bases align to TRBD1. The germline V gene encodes CDR1 SGHRS and CDR2 YFSETQ. The CDR3 spans 17 residues. V dropped 3 bases and J dropped 0; count of bases not matched to a gene: 9. The CDR3 nucleotides read TGCGCCAGCAGCTCTCTTGGGACAGACAGCTCTGGAAACACCATATATTTT. Its protein product is CASSSLGTDSSGNTIYF.